Listed here are 30 T cell receptor beta chains from one sample, sequenced in a study of tumor and adjacent non-tumor tissue in lung cancer. The template was RNA from unsorted bulk tissue. A modified ARM-PCR protocol with three rounds of nested PCR amplified TCRbeta. MiXCR, run by TCRdb on the multiplex PCR reads, gives a single entry per CDR3 protein. Of fewer than 120,000 distinct CDR3 sequences in the sample, around 82% were seen once. Sequenced input: lung tumor tissue. These receptors came from a man aged 65-85 years with non-small cell lung cancer.

This clonotype appeared once. The gene calls are TRBV28 and TRBJ2-7; D gene uncertain. V was clipped by 3 bases and J by 12 bases, with 21 bases between them. This CDR3 has 14 amino acids. The germline V gene has CDR1 MDHEN and CDR2 SYDVKM. The CDR3: CASSLFTSGYQRYF. CDR3 nucleotides: TGTGCCAGCAGTTTGTTTACGTCCGGATACCAGCGGTACTTC.

With regard to this clonotype: Germline is not matched at one junction end, which may reflect a read error. The chain employs TRBV10-1 and TRBJ1-2; possible D gene TRBD1, 6 bases. The CDR3 totals 15 residues. Germline CDR1 and CDR2: WNHNN and SYGVQD (reference sequence). The CDR3 is CASSESTGPSYGYTF. DNA of the CDR3: TGCGCCAGCAGTGAGTCGACAGGCCCATCCTATGGCTACACATTC.

Comment on this clonotype: This may be a read error: a much more frequent sequence differs by one nucleotide. The rearrangement joins TRBV20-1 to TRBJ1-1; 7 positions agree with TRBD1. This CDR3 spans 14 amino acids. Germline V gene lookup returns CDR1 DFQATT and CDR2 SNEGSKA (reference sequence). Trimming cost V 5 bases and J 1 base; bases outside gene matches: 7. The CDR3 DNA reads as TGCAGTGCTCTCAAGTGGGACAGGAACACTGAAGCTTTCTTT. It codes for CSALKWDRNTEAFF.

With regard to this clonotype: One end of the junction does not line up with germline, which may come from a read error. The V gene is TRBV28, the J gene TRBJ2-7; no firm D call. The CDR3 has 12 residues. Germline CDR1 MDHEN, CDR2 SYDVKM. The CDR3 here is CANSLTTYEQYF. The DNA for the CDR3 is TGTGCCAACAGTCTGACGACGTACGAACAGTACTTC.

For this clonotype: A read error may account for a junction end that differs from germline. V is TRBV4-1 and J is TRBJ2-2, with D unclear. CDR3 size: 12 residues. The V gene's germline CDR1 is MGHRA and CDR2 YSYEKL. In DNA form, the CDR3 reads TGCGTCAGCAACGACTTTTCTGGGGAGCTGTTTTTT. This translates into CVSNDFSGELFF.

The chain joins TRBV10-3 to TRBJ2-5, with TRBD2 matching over 8 bases. V shed 5 bases and J 5 bases; nucleotides not matched to a gene: 22. This CDR3 comprises 19 residues. Germline V gives CDR1 ENHRY, CDR2 SYGVKD. The CDR3 nucleotides are TGTGCCATCAGTACTCGTCCTTCGACTAGCGTAATTACGGTGGAGACCCAGTACTTC. Amino acids: CAISTRPSTSVITVETQYF.

Turning to this clonotype: Relative to the germline gene, one junction end is altered; a read error may explain this. This sequence joins TRBV6-2 or TRBV6-3 and TRBJ2-1; no reliable D call. Germline CDR1 is MNHEY and CDR2 is SVGEGT. This CDR3 spans 12 amino acids. The CDR3 DNA reads as TGTGTCAGCAGTTCAGAATACAGTGAGCAGTTCTTC. Protein sequence: CVSSSEYSEQFF.

The rearrangement uses TRBV29-1 and TRBJ1-1; TRBD1 matches at 7 bases. Germline V gene sequence: CDR1 SQVTM, CDR2 ANQGSEA. The CDR3 contains 14 residues. The CDR3 reads CSVFGQATKAEAFF. CDR3 bases: TGCAGTGTCTTCGGACAGGCAACTAAAGCTGAAGCTTTCTTT.

This chain connects TRBV7-9 to TRBJ2-7, with D perhaps TRBD1 (7 bases). The V end lost 1 base, the J end lost 11 bases, and 18 bases lay between the germline ends. The CDR3 is 14 amino acids. Germline V gives CDR1 SEHNR, CDR2 FQNEAQ (reference sequence). As DNA, the CDR3 is TGTGCCAGCAGCTTAGATCCCAGGGGGGACGAAGAGTACTTC. Translated, it gives CASSLDPRGDEEYF.

This clonotype was detected once. The chain joins TRBV12-5 to TRBJ2-7; no firm D call. The CDR3 is 17 residues long. Trimming left V 0 bases short and J 2 bases short, with 17 bases between. Germline V lookup: CDR1 LGHNT, CDR2 FRNRAP. CDR3 region: CASGLVSSEEGTYEQYF. The DNA of the CDR3 is TGTGCTAGTGGTTTGGTCTCGTCAGAGGAAGGAACCTACGAGCAGTACTTC. Filled out from reference TRBV12-5 and TRBJ2-7, the complete variable domain reads DARVTQTPRHKVTEMGQEVTMRCQPILGHNTVFWYRQTMMQGLELLAYFRNRAPLDDSGMPKDRFSAEMPDATLATLKIQPSEPRDSAVYFCASGLVSSEEGTYEQYFGPGTRLTVT.

On this clonotype itself: A read error may explain this, as a much larger clone is one base away. The gene calls are TRBV2 and TRBJ1-4; no firm D call. The V end lost 5 bases, the J end lost 0 bases, and 16 bases lay between the germline ends. The CDR3 contains 17 residues. Germline CDR1 SNHLY, CDR2 FYNNEI. Here the CDR3 DNA reads TGTGCCAGCAGTATCCGAAAACAGTGGGCAACTAATGAAAAACTGTTTTTT. Protein sequence: CASSIRKQWATNEKLFF.

Concerning this clonotype: A much larger clone differs by one base, so this may be a read error. The chain has TRBV5-1 and TRBJ2-1; D not certain. Per the germline V gene, CDR1 is SGHRS and CDR2 is YFSETQ. The CDR3 is 13 amino acids. Trimming took off 5 bases at V and 5 bases at J, with 11 bases between the two ends. The CDR3 coding sequence is TGCGCCAGCAGACCGTACAGTAACAATGAGCAGTTCTTC. Encoded protein: CASRPYSNNEQFF.

As for this clonotype: This clone may be a read error of a much larger clone one base away. V gene TRBV5-1 combines with J gene TRBJ2-3, with 7 bases fitting TRBD1. Germline loops: CDR1 SGHRS, CDR2 YFSETQ. The CDR3 extends over 14 amino acids. The CDR3 sequence: CASSPYRGADKQYF. The DNA for the CDR3 is TGCGCCAGCAGCCCATACAGGGGCGCAGATAAGCAGTATTTT.

This clonotype was seen only once. One junction end does not reproduce the germline sequence, and a read error may be involved. The J gene is TRBJ2-2, the V gene TRBV29-1; D may be TRBD2 (5 bases). The CDR3 runs to 11 residues. The germline V gene encodes CDR1 SQVTM and CDR2 ANQGSEA. CDR3 sequence reads: CSTLWTGELFF. CDR3 coding DNA: TGCAGCACACTTTGGACCGGGGAGCTGTTTTTC.

The rearrangement uses TRBV10-3 and TRBJ2-7, with unresolved D. The germline V gene has CDR1 ENHRY and CDR2 SYGVKD. V was trimmed by 2 bases and J by 3 bases, leaving 17 bases between them. This CDR3 is built from 16 residues. CDR3 residues: CAISETSRVRFYEQYF. The CDR3 coding sequence is TGTGCCATCAGTGAGACGAGTAGGGTGCGGTTCTACGAGCAGTACTTC.

As for this clonotype: An end of the junction does not agree with germline; a read error may underlie this. The chain uses TRBV10-3 and TRBJ2-1, with D possibly called TRBD1 or TRBD2 (5 bases each). Germline-derived CDR1 and CDR2 are ENHRY and SYGVKD. The CDR3 sequence is 17 residues long. The CDR3, as DNA: TGCGCCATCAGACCGACCCTGGGGGTAGAAAGGGAAAATGAGCGGTTCTTC. Amino acids: CAIRPTLGVERENERFF.

The chain joins TRBV6-5 to TRBJ2-1, with D perhaps being TRBD1 or TRBD2 (5 bases each). The CDR3 is made up of 15 amino acids. From germline, CDR1 is MNHEY and CDR2 SVGAGI. The ends were cut back, 5 bases at V and 1 base at J, with 12 bases in the middle. CDR3 in DNA: TGTGCCAGCAGTAACCGGGACCCTTCCTACAATGAGCAGTTCTTC. It codes for CASSNRDPSYNEQFF.

V is TRBV11-2 and J is TRBJ1-5; D gene uncertain. The CDR3 has 15 amino acids. Trimming pared 5 bases from V and 2 bases from J, leaving 13 bases between. Germline CDR1 SGHAT, CDR2 FQNNGV. As DNA, the CDR3 is TGTGCCAGCAGCCTTACCGGCTCCGGCAATCAGCCCCAGCATTTT. Amino acid sequence: CASSLTGSGNQPQHF.

The chain uses TRBV28 and TRBJ1-3; D uncertain. This CDR3 region has 13 residues. V was cut by 3 bases and J by 5 bases, with 8 bases left in between. Germline V gene data show CDR1 as MDHEN and CDR2 as SYDVKM. In nucleotides, the CDR3 is TGTGCCAGCAGTTTCAGAGAACGAAACACCATATATTTT. Amino acids: CASSFRERNTIYF.

The rearrangement links TRBV6-2 or TRBV6-3 to TRBJ1-5, with D hard to call. Germline V gene lookup returns CDR1 MNHEY and CDR2 SVGEGT. The CDR3 is made up of 14 amino acids. The ends were cut back, 8 bases at V and 4 bases at J, with 15 bases in the middle. The CDR3 DNA sequence: TGTGCCAGCTGTGGGGTTAATTGTAATCAGCCCCAGCATTTT. It yields the protein CASCGVNCNQPQHF.

In this sample, this clonotype turned up once. The junction and the germline gene differ at one end; a read error may be behind it. The gene calls are TRBV4-2 and TRBJ2-1; D is unresolved. From germline, CDR1 is LGHNA and CDR2 YNFKEQ. The CDR3 covers 15 residues. The CDR3 reads CVSSQGSPQYNWQFF. In nucleotides, the CDR3 is TGTGTCAGCAGCCAAGGATCCCCTCAATACAATTGGCAGTTCTTC.

On this clonotype itself: The junction and the germline gene differ at one end; a read error may be behind it. CDR3 residues: CTSSYTRRSSGTQYF. The CDR3 DNA reads TGTACCAGCAGTTACACTCGAAGGAGTTCAGGTACGCAGTATTTT. The V call is TRBV6-2 or TRBV6-3, the J call TRBJ2-3, with D unclear. The CDR3 sequence is 15 residues long. Germline CDR1 and CDR2: MNHEY and SVGEGT.

In the case of this clonotype: At one end the junction does not follow the germline gene, possibly because of a read error. CDR3 sequence reads: CANSRAGGPHKQYF. The CDR3 region has the DNA TGTGCCAACAGCCGAGCGGGAGGGCCCCACAAGCAATACTTC. The V and J genes are TRBV4-2 and TRBJ2-7; 10 positions agree with TRBD2. Germline V lookup: CDR1 LGHNA, CDR2 YNFKEQ. The CDR3 length is 14 residues.

Worth noting for this clonotype: Compared with germline, one end of the junction differs, possibly owing to a read error. The chain uses TRBV28 and TRBJ2-6; unclear D gene. This CDR3 contains 15 residues. Per germline, CDR1 MDHEN and CDR2 SYDVKM. CDR3 amino acids: CARSETYSGANVLTF. The CDR3 nucleotides are TGTGCCCGCAGTGAGACCTACTCTGGAGCCAACGTCCTGACTTTC.

Concerning this clonotype: One junction end disagrees with the germline gene, perhaps due to a read error. This chain connects TRBV24-1 to TRBJ2-5; TRBD2 aligns across 11 bases. Germline CDR1 reads KGHDR; CDR2 reads SFDVKD. The CDR3 is 15 residues long. The CDR3 loop is CATIEASGRSEIQYF. CDR3 DNA: TGTGCCACCATTGAGGCTAGCGGGAGGAGTGAGATCCAGTACTTC.

For this clonotype: The junction shows a germline mismatch at one end, possibly a read error. J is TRBJ1-1 and V is TRBV6-5, with D maybe TRBD1 (5 bases). The CDR3 has 15 residues. CDR1 MNHEY and CDR2 SVGAGI come from the germline V gene. CDR3 bases: TGTGCCAGCAAGACCGAGACAGTGTTGGTCACTGAAGCTGTCTTT. It encodes CASKTETVLVTEAVF.

This chain links TRBV20-1 with TRBJ1-3; maybe TRBD1 (6 bases). The CDR3 consists of 16 residues. The V end lost 0 bases, the J end lost 9 bases, and 21 bases lay between the germline ends. In germline, CDR1 is DFQATT, CDR2 SNEGSKA (reference sequence). CDR3 residues: CSARDRIAGEISTIYF. The CDR3 nucleotides are TGCAGTGCTAGAGATCGGATAGCAGGGGAGATAAGCACCATATATTTT.

V usage is TRBV11-3 and J usage is TRBJ2-1; D unresolved. The CDR3 is made up of 14 amino acids. Germline assignment: CDR1 SGHNT and CDR2 YENEEA. The ends were cut back, 1 base at V and 5 bases at J, with 9 bases in the middle. The CDR3 nucleotides read TGTGCCAGCAGCTTAGCGGCTGGCGACAATGAGCAGTTCTTC. Protein sequence: CASSLAAGDNEQFF.

Note on this clonotype: Germline is not matched at one junction end, which may reflect a read error. V gene TRBV11-2 combines with J gene TRBJ2-7; TRBD1 matches at 7 bases. Germline V gene data show CDR1 as SGHAT and CDR2 as FQNNGV. The CDR3 totals 14 residues. The CDR3 sequence: CPSSLGQVLYEQYF. For the CDR3, the DNA is TGTCCCAGTAGCCTAGGACAGGTCTTATACGAGCAGTATTTC.

The chain has TRBV4-1 and TRBJ2-5, with 9 positions matching TRBD2. CDR3 size: 17 residues. V gave up 9 bases and J gave up 0 bases; unmatched junction bases: 14. Germline V gene data show CDR1 as MGHRA and CDR2 as YSYEKL. The CDR3: CASNQDHSGGNQETQYF. CDR3 in DNA: TGCGCCAGTAATCAGGACCATAGCGGGGGAAACCAAGAGACCCAGTACTTC.